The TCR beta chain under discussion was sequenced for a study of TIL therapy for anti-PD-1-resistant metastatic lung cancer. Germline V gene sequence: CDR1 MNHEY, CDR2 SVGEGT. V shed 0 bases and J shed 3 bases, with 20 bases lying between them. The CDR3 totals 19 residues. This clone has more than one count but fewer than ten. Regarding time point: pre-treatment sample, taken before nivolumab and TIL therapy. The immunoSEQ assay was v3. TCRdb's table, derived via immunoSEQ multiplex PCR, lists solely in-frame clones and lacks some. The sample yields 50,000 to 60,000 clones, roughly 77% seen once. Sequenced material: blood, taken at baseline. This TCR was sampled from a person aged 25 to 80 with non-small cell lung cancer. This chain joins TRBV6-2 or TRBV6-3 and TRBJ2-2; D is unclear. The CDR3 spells CASSYSLGSAFRDTGELFF. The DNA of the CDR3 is TGTGCCAGCAGTTACTCTTTGGGCAGCGCCTTCCGGGACACCGGGGAGCTGTTTTTT.